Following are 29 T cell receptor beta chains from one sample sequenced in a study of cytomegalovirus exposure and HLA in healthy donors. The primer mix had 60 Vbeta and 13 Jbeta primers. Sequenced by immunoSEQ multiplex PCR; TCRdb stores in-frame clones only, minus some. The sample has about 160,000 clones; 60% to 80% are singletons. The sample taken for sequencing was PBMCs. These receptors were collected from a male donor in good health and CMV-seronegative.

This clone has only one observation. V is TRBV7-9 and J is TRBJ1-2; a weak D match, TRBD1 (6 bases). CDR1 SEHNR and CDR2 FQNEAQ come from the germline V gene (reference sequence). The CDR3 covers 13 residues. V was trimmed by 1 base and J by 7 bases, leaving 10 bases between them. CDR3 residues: CASSLEVGGGYTF. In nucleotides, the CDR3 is TGTGCCAGCAGCTTAGAAGTAGGGGGTGGCTACACCTTC.

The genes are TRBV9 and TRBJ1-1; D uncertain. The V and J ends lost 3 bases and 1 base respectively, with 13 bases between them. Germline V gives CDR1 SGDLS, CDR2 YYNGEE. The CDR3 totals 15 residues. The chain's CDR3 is CASSATWAPNTEAFF. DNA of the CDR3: TGTGCCAGCAGCGCAACGTGGGCTCCGAACACTGAAGCTTTCTTT.

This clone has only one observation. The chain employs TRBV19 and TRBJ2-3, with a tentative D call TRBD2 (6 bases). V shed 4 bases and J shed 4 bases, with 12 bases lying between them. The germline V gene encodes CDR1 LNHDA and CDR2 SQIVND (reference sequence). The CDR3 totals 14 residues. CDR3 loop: CASSTTSYADTQYF. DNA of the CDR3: TGTGCCAGTAGTACTACTAGCTACGCAGATACGCAGTATTTT.

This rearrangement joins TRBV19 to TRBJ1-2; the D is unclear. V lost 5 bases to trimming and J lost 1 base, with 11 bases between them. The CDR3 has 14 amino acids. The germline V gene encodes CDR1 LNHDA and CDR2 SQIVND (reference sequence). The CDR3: CASSDQSDNYGYTF. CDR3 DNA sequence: TGTGCCAGTAGTGACCAGAGCGATAACTATGGCTACACCTTC.

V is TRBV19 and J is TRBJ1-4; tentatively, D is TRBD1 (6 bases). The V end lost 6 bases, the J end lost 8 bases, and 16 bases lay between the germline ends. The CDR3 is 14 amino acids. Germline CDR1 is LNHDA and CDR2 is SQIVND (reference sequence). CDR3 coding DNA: TGTGCCAGTAGACAAATCGGACAGAAGGAAAAACTGTTTTTT. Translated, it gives CASRQIGQKEKLFF.

The CDR3 loop is CASVGTTTYEQYF. CDR3 nucleotides: TGTGCCAGCGTTGGGACAACCACGTACGAGCAGTACTTC. This chain uses TRBV6-1 with TRBJ2-7; D is possibly TRBD1 (6 bases). Trimming left V 8 bases short and J 4 bases short, with 15 bases between. This CDR3 comprises 13 residues. Per the germline V gene, CDR1 is MNHNS and CDR2 is SASEGT.

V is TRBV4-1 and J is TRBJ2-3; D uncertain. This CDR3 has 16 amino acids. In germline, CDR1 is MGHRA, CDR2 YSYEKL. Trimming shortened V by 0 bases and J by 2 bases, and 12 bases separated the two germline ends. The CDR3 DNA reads TGCGCCAGCAGCCAAGAGATCAGGTCATACACAGATACGCAGTATTTT. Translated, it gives CASSQEIRSYTDTQYF.

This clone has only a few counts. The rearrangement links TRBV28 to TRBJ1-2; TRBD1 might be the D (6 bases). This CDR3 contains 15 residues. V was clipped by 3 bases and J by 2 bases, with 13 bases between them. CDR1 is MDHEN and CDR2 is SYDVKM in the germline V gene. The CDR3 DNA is TGTGCCAGCAGTTTCCCGGGACACCTGAACTATGGCTACACCTTC. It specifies CASSFPGHLNYGYTF.

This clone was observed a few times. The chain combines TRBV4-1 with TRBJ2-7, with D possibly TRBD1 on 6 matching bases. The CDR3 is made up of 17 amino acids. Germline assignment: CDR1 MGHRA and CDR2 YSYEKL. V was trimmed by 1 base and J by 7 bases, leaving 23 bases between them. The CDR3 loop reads CASSQVSERDKEREQYF. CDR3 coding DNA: TGCGCCAGCAGCCAAGTCAGTGAAAGGGACAAAGAAAGGGAGCAGTACTTC.

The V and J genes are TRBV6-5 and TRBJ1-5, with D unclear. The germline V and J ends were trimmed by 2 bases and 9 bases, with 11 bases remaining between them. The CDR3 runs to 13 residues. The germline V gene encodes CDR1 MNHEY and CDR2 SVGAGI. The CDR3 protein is CASSYKGAGPQHF. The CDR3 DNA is TGTGCCAGCAGTTACAAGGGAGCAGGGCCCCAGCATTTT.

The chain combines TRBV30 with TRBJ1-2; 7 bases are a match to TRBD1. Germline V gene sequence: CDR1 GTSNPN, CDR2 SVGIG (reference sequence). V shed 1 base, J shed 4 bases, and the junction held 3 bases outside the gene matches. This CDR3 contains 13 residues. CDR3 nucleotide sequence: TGTGCCTGGAGTGCGACAGGGACCTATGGCTACACCTTC. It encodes CAWSATGTYGYTF.

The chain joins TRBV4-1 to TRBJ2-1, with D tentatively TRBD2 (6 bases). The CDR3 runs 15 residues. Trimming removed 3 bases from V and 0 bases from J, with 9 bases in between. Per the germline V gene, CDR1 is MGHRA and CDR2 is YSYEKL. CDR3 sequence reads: CASSHSGSSYNEQFF. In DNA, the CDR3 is TGCGCCAGCAGCCACAGCGGGTCCTCCTACAATGAGCAGTTCTTC.

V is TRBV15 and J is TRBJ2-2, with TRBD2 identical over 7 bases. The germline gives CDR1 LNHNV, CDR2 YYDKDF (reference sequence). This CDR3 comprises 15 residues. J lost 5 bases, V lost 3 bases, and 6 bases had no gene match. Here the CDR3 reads CATSSFQGGTGELFF. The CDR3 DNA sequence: TGTGCCACCAGCAGTTTCCAGGGAGGGACCGGGGAGCTGTTTTTT.

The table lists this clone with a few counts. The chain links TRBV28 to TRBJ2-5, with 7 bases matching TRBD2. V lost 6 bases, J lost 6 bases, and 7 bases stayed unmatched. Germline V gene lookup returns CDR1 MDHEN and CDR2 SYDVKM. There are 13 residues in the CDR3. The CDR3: CASRGGSGKTQYF. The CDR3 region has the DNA TGTGCCAGCAGGGGCGGGAGCGGAAAGACCCAGTACTTC.

The DNA of the CDR3 is TGTGCCATCAAGGGGGTCCGAGCGACCTACGAGCAGTACTTC. Residues: CAIKGVRATYEQYF. The chain links TRBV10-3 to TRBJ2-7, with D possibly matching TRBD1 (6 bases). Trimming removed 7 bases at V and 2 bases at J, with 15 bases between. The CDR3 contains 14 residues. CDR1 is ENHRY, CDR2 SYGVKD, per germline.

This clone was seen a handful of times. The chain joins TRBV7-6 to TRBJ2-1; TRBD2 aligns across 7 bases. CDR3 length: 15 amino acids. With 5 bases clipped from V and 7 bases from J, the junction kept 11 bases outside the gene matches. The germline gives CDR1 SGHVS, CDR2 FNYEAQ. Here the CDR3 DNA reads TGTGCCAGCAGCCCCGCCGGGGGAGGGAAAAATGAGCAGTTCTTC. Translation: CASSPAGGGKNEQFF.

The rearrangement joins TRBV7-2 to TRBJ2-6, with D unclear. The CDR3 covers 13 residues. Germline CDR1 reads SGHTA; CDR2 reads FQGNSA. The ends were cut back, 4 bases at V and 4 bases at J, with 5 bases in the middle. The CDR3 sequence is CASSSLGANVLTF. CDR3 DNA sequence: TGTGCCAGCAGCTCCTTGGGGGCCAACGTCCTGACTTTC.

The CDR3 DNA reads TGTGCCAGCAGCGTCGAGGGCCGCAATGAGCAGTTCTTC. Its translation is CASSVEGRNEQFF. V gene TRBV11-3 combines with J gene TRBJ2-1; D is perhaps TRBD2 (5 bases). Germline lookup yields CDR1 SGHNT and CDR2 YENEEA. The CDR3 loop spans 13 amino acids. The V end lost 5 bases, the J end lost 6 bases, and 11 bases lay between the germline ends.

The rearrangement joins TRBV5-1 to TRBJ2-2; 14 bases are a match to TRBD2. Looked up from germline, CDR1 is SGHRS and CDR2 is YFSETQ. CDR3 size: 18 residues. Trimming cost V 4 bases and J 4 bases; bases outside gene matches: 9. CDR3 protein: CASSPGTSGRGGTGELFF. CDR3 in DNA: TGCGCCAGCAGCCCCGGGACTAGCGGGAGAGGCGGCACCGGGGAGCTGTTTTTT.

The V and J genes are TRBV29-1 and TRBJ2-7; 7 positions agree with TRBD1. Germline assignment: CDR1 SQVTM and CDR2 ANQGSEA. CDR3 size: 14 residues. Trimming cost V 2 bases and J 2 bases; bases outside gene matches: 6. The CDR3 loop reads CSVELVGQAYEQYF. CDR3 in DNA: TGCAGCGTTGAACTGGTCGGACAGGCCTACGAGCAGTACTTC.

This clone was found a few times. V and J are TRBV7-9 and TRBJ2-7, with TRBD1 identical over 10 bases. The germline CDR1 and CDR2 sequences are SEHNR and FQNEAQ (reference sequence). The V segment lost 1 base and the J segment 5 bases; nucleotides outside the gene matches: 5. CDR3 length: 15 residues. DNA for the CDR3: TGTGCCAGCAGCTTAGGTGCGGGACAGGGGAACGAGCAGTACTTC. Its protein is CASSLGAGQGNEQYF. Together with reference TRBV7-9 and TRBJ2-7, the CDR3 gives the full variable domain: DTGVSQNPRHKITKRGQNVTFRCDPISEHNRLYWYRQTLGQGPEFLTYFQNEAQLEKSRLLSDRFSAERPKGSFSTLEIQRTEQGDSAMYLCASSLGAGQGNEQYFGPGTRLTVT.

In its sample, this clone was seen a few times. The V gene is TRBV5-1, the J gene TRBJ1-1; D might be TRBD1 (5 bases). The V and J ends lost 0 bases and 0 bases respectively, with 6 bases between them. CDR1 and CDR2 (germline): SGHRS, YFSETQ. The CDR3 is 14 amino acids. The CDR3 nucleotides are TGCGCCAGCAGCTTGGTGACAGTGAACACTGAAGCTTTCTTT. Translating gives CASSLVTVNTEAFF.

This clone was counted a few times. The chain's CDR3 is CASSQATARRNTGELFF. DNA for the CDR3: TGCGCCAGCAGCCAAGCAACTGCCCGGAGGAACACCGGGGAGCTGTTTTTT. V usage is TRBV4-1 and J usage is TRBJ2-2; D uncertain. Trimming left V 1 base short and J 1 base short, with 13 bases between. Germline V gene data show CDR1 as MGHRA and CDR2 as YSYEKL. CDR3 size: 17 residues.

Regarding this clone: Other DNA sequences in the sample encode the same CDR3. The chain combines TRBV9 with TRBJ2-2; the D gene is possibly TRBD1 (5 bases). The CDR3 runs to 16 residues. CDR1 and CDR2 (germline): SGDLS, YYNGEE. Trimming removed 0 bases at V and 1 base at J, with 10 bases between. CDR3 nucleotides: TGTGCCAGCAGCGTAGCAGGTCAGGGGAACACCGGGGAGCTGTTTTTT. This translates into CASSVAGQGNTGELFF.

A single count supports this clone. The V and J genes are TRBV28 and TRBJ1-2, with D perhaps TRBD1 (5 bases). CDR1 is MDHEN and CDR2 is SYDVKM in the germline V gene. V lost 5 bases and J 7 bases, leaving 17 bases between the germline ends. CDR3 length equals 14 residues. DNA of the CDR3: TGTGCCAGCAGTCCTCGGGGAGGGGCTAGTGGCTACACCTTC. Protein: CASSPRGGASGYTF.

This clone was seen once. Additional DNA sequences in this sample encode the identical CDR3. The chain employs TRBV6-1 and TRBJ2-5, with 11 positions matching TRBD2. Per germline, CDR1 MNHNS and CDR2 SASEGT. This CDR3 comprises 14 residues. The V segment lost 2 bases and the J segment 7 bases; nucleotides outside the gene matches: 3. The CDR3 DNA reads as TGTGCCAGCAGTGAACGAGGGACTAGCGGGACCCAGTACTTC. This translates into CASSERGTSGTQYF.

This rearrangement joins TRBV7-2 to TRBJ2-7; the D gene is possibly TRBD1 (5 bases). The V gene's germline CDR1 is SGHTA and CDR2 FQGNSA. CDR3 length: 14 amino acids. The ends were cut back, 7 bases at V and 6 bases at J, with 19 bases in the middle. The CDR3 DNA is TGTGCCAGCACTTTCTCGGGCAGGCAGGGCGAGCAGTACTTC. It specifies CASTFSGRQGEQYF.

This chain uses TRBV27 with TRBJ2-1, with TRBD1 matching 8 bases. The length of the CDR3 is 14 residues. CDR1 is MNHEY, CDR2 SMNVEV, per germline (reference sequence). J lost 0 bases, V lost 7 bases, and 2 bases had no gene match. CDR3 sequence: CASNDRGSYNEQFF. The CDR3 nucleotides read TGTGCCAGCAACGACAGGGGCTCCTACAATGAGCAGTTCTTC.

The CDR3 loop reads CASSEGGGSAFF. DNA of the CDR3: TGTGCCAGCAGCGAGGGTGGAGGGTCCGCTTTCTTT. This sequence joins TRBV9 and TRBJ1-1; no clear D gene. The CDR3 is 12 residues long. Looked up from germline, CDR1 is SGDLS and CDR2 is YYNGEE. The germline V and J ends were trimmed by 3 bases and 11 bases, with 14 bases remaining between them.